The clone carrying this T cell receptor beta chain was counted at least ten times. Its antigen is unidentified. This entry comes from a study of T cells in Graves' hyperthyroidism and ophthalmopathy. Findings and caveats of the study: Most thyroid clonotypes expanded above 0.001 were also detected in blood.

Disease duration under 2 months; hyperthyroidism patients were aged 18 to 65. Investigators excluded patients with uncontrolled infection, other autoimmune disease, pregnancy or lactation. Every diagnosis used clinical symptoms, serum thyroxine and TRAb, thyroid ultrasound and orbital computed tomography. From RNA transcripts, TCR beta CDR3 regions were amplified. An initial round of RT-PCR targeting the TCR CDR3 relied on the HTBI primer set. MiXCR, applied by TCRdb to the multiplex PCR reads, yields one record per CDR3 protein. The sample shows approximately 100,000 distinct CDR3 sequences, around 37% of them seen only once. The clonotype was recovered from a woman in her 30s with Graves' hyperthyroidism. The material sequenced was peripheral blood or thyroid tissue (not recorded which).

The CDR3 protein is CASSPSTGVTEAFF. CDR3 coding DNA: TGCGCCAGCAGCCCATCAACAGGGGTGACTGAAGCTTTCTTT. This chain uses TRBV5-1 with TRBJ1-1; TRBD1 aligns across 7 bases. The CDR3 spans 14 residues. Unmatched junction bases numbered 8, after V lost 4 bases and J lost 5 bases. Looked up from germline, CDR1 is SGHRS and CDR2 is YFSETQ.